A selection of T cell receptor beta chains follows, all from one sample in a study of shared clonotypes between healthy human individuals. The method was immunoSEQ multiplex PCR; TCRdb's version includes in-frame clones alone and lacks a portion of them. The sample has around 580,000 clones, more than 95% seen once. Specimen: naive CD8+ T cells sorted from blood. Receptors were obtained from a young man in good health. The CDR3 runs from the conserved cysteine through the conserved F or W. Fields, in order: J gene, V gene, CDR3 protein.

>TRBJ2-4|TRBV28
CASSLRWDRADSKNIQYF
>TRBJ2-7|TRBV7-9
CASSAGRAYEQYF
>TRBJ1-5|TRBV28
CASSLWTGHSNQPQHF
>TRBJ2-7|TRBV5-4
CASSHSGVRNEQYF
>TRBJ2-1|TRBV5-1
CASSPGQGSDEQFF
>TRBJ2-1|TRBV6-5
CASSPSGYYNEQFF
>TRBJ2-2|TRBV29-1
CSVVFTSSTGELFF
>TRBJ1-4|TRBV6-5
CASSPQAAEKLFF
>TRBJ2-1|TRBV18
CASSPSNEQFF
>TRBJ1-1|TRBV4-3
CASSQGTGAEAFF
>TRBJ1-2|TRBV6-5
CASSYSGGLFYTF
>TRBJ2-5|TRBV7-9
CASSPTVEETQYF
>TRBJ2-2|TRBV7-9
CASRHGLAGDTGELFF
>TRBJ2-7|TRBV9
CASSVGRGEQYF
>TRBJ1-5|TRBV27
CASSQYQESQPQHF
>TRBJ2-7|TRBV19
CASRGLAGEFEQYF
>TRBJ2-1|TRBV29-1
CSVASGGSYNEQFF
>TRBJ2-1|TRBV15
CATLLAGYNEQFF
>TRBJ2-1|TRBV7-3
CASSLGLAGDSSYNEQFF
>TRBJ2-2|TRBV4-1
CASSQEDRAWDELFF
>TRBJ1-3|TRBV9
CASSPSTGTGNTIYF
>TRBJ2-1|TRBV29-1
CSVGPGRNNEQFF
>TRBJ2-5|TRBV9
CASSSPDSLEQETQYF
>TRBJ2-7|TRBV25-1
CASSPGQTYEQYF
>TRBJ2-3|TRBV30
CAWSVAFTDTQYF
>TRBJ2-1|TRBV2
CASGVRGGDEQFF
>TRBJ1-1|TRBV15
CATSSRTNTEAFF
>TRBJ2-1|TRBV30
CAWSQQSSYNEQFF
>TRBJ2-1|TRBV7-8
CASSLRGHNEQFF
>TRBJ2-7|TRBV5-1
CASSLVSREDYEQYF
>TRBJ2-7|TRBV10-1
CASSEGLRSYEQYF
>TRBJ2-1|TRBV27
CASSPTEIHEQFF
>TRBJ2-1|TRBV29-1
CSVEDPGTSGRPTYNEQFF
>TRBJ2-1|TRBV30
CAWSGLGSYNEQFF
>TRBJ2-7|TRBV6-6
CASRLLEDWDYEQYF
>TRBJ2-1|TRBV28
CASSSRQDNEQFF
>TRBJ2-1|TRBV28
CASSMLAGGPNEQFF
>TRBJ2-7|TRBV13
CASSPRDRTYEQYF
>TRBJ2-6|TRBV9
CASSVYGSGANVLTF
>TRBJ2-7|TRBV6-6
CASSNRDRGGGNEQYF
>TRBJ2-3|TRBV23-1
CASSQRYQGTDTQYF
>TRBJ1-1|TRBV5-8
CASSYSGMNTEAFF
>TRBJ2-7|TRBV19
CASSWTGGAYEQYF
>TRBJ1-2|TRBV7-9
CASSLDTRVQINSGYTF
>TRBJ2-1|TRBV7-3
CASSLLALAGATSYNEQFF
>TRBJ1-2|TRBV5-8
CASSLDGDRVYGYTF
>TRBJ2-5|TRBV6-5
CASSDHRDLETQYF
>TRBJ1-3|TRBV5-1
CASSLAESSGNTIYF